A selection of T cell receptor beta chains follows, all from one sample in a study of blood T cell repertoires in COVID-19. Sequenced by immunoSEQ multiplex PCR; TCRdb stores in-frame clones only, minus some. Here the sample spans 250,000 to 350,000 clones, roughly 84% being singletons. Sequencing was carried out using peripheral blood. These receptors originate from a person between 65 and 79 years old with COVID-19, enrolled during active disease. Both conserved end residues are part of each CDR3. D genes are given only for firm matches. Expanded clones are given a class, and other clones once, few, many or no size at all.

TRBJ1-4 | TRBV29-1 | - | - | TGCAGCGTTGAAGATATAGGCAGGAAGCTGTTTTTT | CSVEDIGRKLFF
TRBJ1-2 | TRBV10-3 | - | - | TGTGCCATCAGTGAGTCTACGGGGGTAGGCGGCTACACCTTC | CAISESTGVGGYTF
TRBJ2-5 | TRBV18 | TRBD1 | - | TGTGCCAGCTCACCAGGACAGGGGTTACAAGAGACCCAGTACTTC | CASSPGQGLQETQYF
TRBJ2-1 | TRBV28 | - | - | TGTGCCAGCAGTTTGAGAGGGGGAAGTGGTGAGCAGTTCTTC | CASSLRGGSGEQFF
TRBJ2-7 | TRBV7-3 | - | - | TGTGCCAGCAGCTGGGGACACGGTCCCTACGAGCAGTACTTC | CASSWGHGPYEQYF
TRBJ2-7 | TRBV5-1 | - | - | TGCGCCAGCCGGCGAGCGGCCGGCCCCTACGAGCAGTACTTC | CASRRAAGPYEQYF
TRBJ1-1 | TRBV7-3 | - | - | TGTGCCAGCAGCTCGCAAAGAGGAGGCACTGAAGCTTTCTTT | CASSSQRGGTEAFF
TRBJ2-7 | TRBV28 | TRBD1 | - | TGTGCCAGCAGCTGGGGACAGAAGCCATCCTACGAGCAGTACTTC | CASSWGQKPSYEQYF
TRBJ1-2 | TRBV19 | TRBD1 | - | TGTGCCAGTAGTATCACAGGGGACGCCCGTGGCTACACCTTC | CASSITGDARGYTF
TRBJ2-7 | TRBV5-8 | TRBD1 | - | TGTGCCAGCAGCCCGGGACAGGGTGCCTACGAGCAGTACTTC | CASSPGQGAYEQYF
TRBJ1-5 | TRBV6-5 | TRBD1 | - | TGTGCCAGCAGGCCCACAGGGGCCGCAGGACAGCCCCAGCATTTT | CASRPTGAAGQPQHF
TRBJ1-5 | TRBV27 | - | - | TGTGCCAGCAGTTTGGCAGGGGTCAATCAGCCCCAGCATTTT | CASSLAGVNQPQHF
TRBJ2-7 | TRBV5-6 | - | few | TGTGCCAGCAGCTTGGACCCGTCCGGTGAGCAGTACTTC | CASSLDPSGEQYF
TRBJ1-5 | TRBV29-1 | - | - | TGCAGCGTTGGGGAGCCGCTCTCAAATCAGCCCCAGCATTTT | CSVGEPLSNQPQHF
TRBJ2-7 | TRBV7-9 | - | - | TGTGCCAGCAGCTTAGCCCAACCGACTAGCCGAGGGGGCGAGCAGTACTTC | CASSLAQPTSRGGEQYF
TRBJ2-2 | TRBV4-2 | - | few | TGTGCCAGCAGCCAAGGTGCCAGGAACACCGGGGAGCTGTTTTTT | CASSQGARNTGELFF
TRBJ2-2 | TRBV18 | TRBD2 | - | TGTGCCAGCTCACCGGGACTAGCGGGATTAGGCGGGGAGCTGTTTTTT | CASSPGLAGLGGELFF
TRBJ2-1 | TRBV29-1 | TRBD2 | - | TGCAGCGTTGTGGCTAGCGGGAGCTACAATGAGCAGTTCTTC | CSVVASGSYNEQFF
TRBJ2-5 | TRBV4-1 | - | - | TGCGCCAGCAGCCAAGATCCCCCGGGACTCCAAGAGACCCAGTACTTC | CASSQDPPGLQETQYF
TRBJ2-5 | TRBV15 | - | - | TGTGCCACCAGCAGAGTAGGGGCCAAAGAGACCCAGTACTTC | CATSRVGAKETQYF
TRBJ1-6 | TRBV7-9 | TRBD1 | - | TGTGCCAGCAGCACGGACAGGGGGGCCTCACCCCTCCACTTT | CASSTDRGASPLHF
TRBJ2-1 | TRBV7-9 | TRBD1 | - | TGTGCCAGCAGCTTGGATCCGGGACAGGGGGAGTTCTTC | CASSLDPGQGEFF
TRBJ2-2 | TRBV19 | TRBD1 | - | TGTGCCAGTAGAACTCCTCGACAGGGGGGAAGCACCGGGGAGCTGTTTTTT | CASRTPRQGGSTGELFF
TRBJ1-2 | TRBV19 | - | - | TGTGCCAGTAGTCCGGGGGCTAACTATGGCTACACCTTC | CASSPGANYGYTF
TRBJ2-7 | TRBV19 | TRBD2 | once | TGTGCCAGTAGTATATTTAGCGGGTCCACCTACGAGCAGTACTTC | CASSIFSGSTYEQYF
TRBJ2-7 | TRBV29-1 | - | few | TGCAGCGTTGCCCCCAAGACAGTCTACGAGCAGTACTTC | CSVAPKTVYEQYF
TRBJ1-6 | TRBV6-5 | - | - | TGTGCCAGCAGTTACTCGGGGGGAATACCAAATTCACCCCTCCACTTT | CASSYSGGIPNSPLHF
TRBJ2-2 | TRBV9 | TRBD1 | few | TGTGCCAGCAGCGTCACACAGGGGGCGACCGGGGAGCTGTTTTTT | CASSVTQGATGELFF
TRBJ2-6 | TRBV19 | TRBD1 | - | TGTGCCAGTAGTCCTTTCGCGGGACAGGGGGACTCTGGGGCCAACGTCCTGACTTTC | CASSPFAGQGDSGANVLTF
TRBJ1-6 | TRBV4-3 | - | - | TGCGCCAGCAGCCAAAAGGGGGACGGTGGATATAATTCACCCCTCCACTTT | CASSQKGDGGYNSPLHF
TRBJ2-7 | TRBV3-1/TRBV3-2 | TRBD2 | - | TGTGCCAGCAGCCAAGATGGAGGGCCTTCAATCGGGACTAACGAGCAGTACTTC | CASSQDGGPSIGTNEQYF
TRBJ1-3 | TRBV13 | - | - | TGTGCCAGCCAGGGGACCTCTGGAAACACCATATATTTT | CASQGTSGNTIYF
TRBJ1-2 | TRBV6-5 | - | - | TGTGCCAGCAGTTACTACCCTCCGAGCTATGGCTACACCTTC | CASSYYPPSYGYTF
TRBJ1-6 | TRBV7-9 | - | - | TGTGCCAGCAGCCTAAACTCTGGGGGAGGCAGCTCCTATAATTCACCCCTCCACTTT | CASSLNSGGGSSYNSPLHF
TRBJ2-2 | TRBV7-2 | - | - | TGTGCCAGCAGCTTAGGGGCCGCGGGGGCGGGCACCGGGGAGCTGTTTTTT | CASSLGAAGAGTGELFF
TRBJ2-3 | TRBV6-5 | TRBD1 | - | TGTGCCAGCAGTTCTCAGGGACAGGGGGCGACAGATACGCAGTATTTT | CASSSQGQGATDTQYF
TRBJ1-2 | TRBV10-3 | - | - | TGTGCCATCAGGAGCGGACCGTCTAACTATGGCTACACCTTC | CAIRSGPSNYGYTF
TRBJ1-1 | TRBV23-1 | - | - | TGCGCCAGCATGACAGACGAAGCTTTCTTT | CASMTDEAFF
TRBJ1-2 | TRBV14 | - | - | TGTGCCAGCAGCGTCGACAGAATCTATGGCTACACCTTC | CASSVDRIYGYTF